This TCR beta chain was documented in a study of human T cells and chemical hapten exposure. Study observations and caveats: Positively correlated with patch test score were the counts of PT1 expanded TCRs. Expanded TCRs showed more large CDR3 clusters than pre-sensitization or healthy control sets. The number of TCRs above 1 in 1000 frequency did not change after DPC sensitization.

TCRdb recomputed calls from the RACE reads with MiXCR, one row per CDR3 protein. The sample contains around 330,000 distinct CDR3 sequences, over 5% of which appear only once. A word on this clonotype: Antigen unknown.

The time point denotes: pre-sensitization, week 0. Treatment given: therapeutic diphenylcyclopropenone sensitization with weekly scalp DPC. Sample donors consisted of patients with alopecia, aged 18 to 70 years, who were suitable for DPC. The CDR3 length is 13 residues. Trimming removed 3 bases at V and 6 bases at J, with 8 bases between. The clonotype originates from a woman younger than 30 with alopecia areata. Some clones in this sample may be carry-over from other donors' samples. The rearrangement joins TRBV12-3 or TRBV12-4 to TRBJ2-2; D unresolved. This material consisted of whole blood, taken in connection with sensitization to the hapten diphenylcyclopropenone (DPC). The DNA for the CDR3 is TGTGCCAGCAGTTTGATGAGCCCCGGGGAGCTGTTTTTT. As protein: CASSLMSPGELFF.